This TCR beta chain was sequenced during a study of OX40 agonist ivuxolimab in advanced cancers. Sequencing used immunoSEQ multiplex PCR; TCRdb keeps in-frame clones, though not all of them. This table has about 48,000 clones, about 83% appearing once. This CDR3 spans 15 amino acids. Germline CDR1 MNHNS, CDR2 SASEGT. V was pared by 4 bases and J by 0 bases, with 12 bases between. The chain employs TRBV6-1 and TRBJ1-1; possible D gene TRBD1, 6 bases. Source: CD4+ or CD8+ T cells sorted from blood, taken in a trial of the OX40 agonist ivuxolimab. The sequence was obtained from an adult with an advanced solid tumor such as melanoma, head and neck, liver or kidney cancer. The CDR3 DNA reads as TGTGCCAGCAGTGTGGGGGGCGCGTTGAACACTGAAGCTTTCTTT. Translating gives CASSVGGALNTEAFF.